The 4 T cell receptor beta chains listed next were all sequenced from one sample in a study of blood T cell repertoires in COVID-19. TCRdb's copy holds only in-frame clones and misses some; the assay was immunoSEQ multiplex PCR. The sample includes roughly 120,000 clones, over 75% of them seen just once. Specimen: peripheral blood. These receptors were taken from a man aged 50 or older with acute or convalescent COVID-19.

V usage is TRBV28 and J usage is TRBJ1-2; D is perhaps TRBD1 (5 bases). Germline lookup yields CDR1 MDHEN and CDR2 SYDVKM. The CDR3 has 14 amino acids. V lost 2 bases to trimming and J lost 8 bases, with 15 bases between them. The CDR3 region is CASSLLQVYRGYTF. The CDR3 coding sequence is TGTGCCAGCAGTTTACTACAGGTCTATAGAGGCTACACCTTC.

The chain recombines TRBV7-6 with TRBJ1-1; perhaps TRBD1 as D (6 bases). The CDR3 has 13 amino acids. The ends were cut back, 0 bases at V and 8 bases at J, with 10 bases in the middle. Germline V gene data show CDR1 as SGHVS and CDR2 as FNYEAQ. The CDR3 spells CASSLADRNEAFF. The CDR3 bases are TGTGCCAGCAGCTTAGCGGACAGAAACGAAGCTTTCTTT.

V usage is TRBV12-5 and J usage is TRBJ2-5; D gene unclear. Looked up from germline, CDR1 is LGHNT and CDR2 is FRNRAP. Trimming pared 1 base from V and 4 bases from J, leaving 10 bases between. The CDR3 loop spans 14 amino acids. CDR3 coding DNA: TGTGCTAGTGGTTTGGGAGCCCCTGTAGAGACCCAGTACTTC. This sequence encodes CASGLGAPVETQYF.

This clone has a handful of counts. This chain connects TRBV10-3 to TRBJ2-1, with 7 bases matching TRBD2. CDR3 length: 13 residues. The germline V gene has CDR1 ENHRY and CDR2 SYGVKD. The J segment lost 7 bases and the V segment lost 8 bases, leaving 8 bases of the junction unmatched. The DNA of the CDR3 is TGTGCCATCCGAGGGGCCGGGAGGAATGAGCAGTTCTTC. Its protein is CAIRGAGRNEQFF.